These 14 T cell receptor beta chains share one sample of origin, sequenced in a study of T cell changes during pregnancy in multiple sclerosis. Sequenced by immunoSEQ multiplex PCR; TCRdb stores in-frame clones only, minus some. The sample has around 35,000 clones, about nine tenths seen once. Material: CD8+ T cells from peripheral blood mononuclear cells, obtained in the first trimester of pregnancy. These receptors were taken from a female donor with multiple sclerosis, enrolled in a pregnancy study.

The chain couples TRBV7-9 to TRBJ1-1; TRBD1 aligns across 10 bases. This CDR3 spans 18 amino acids. The V gene's germline CDR1 is SEHNR and CDR2 FQNEAQ (reference sequence). With V trimmed by 2 bases and J by 1 base, 10 bases remained unmatched. CDR3 amino acids: CASSLSRTGGGRNTEAFF. In nucleotides, the CDR3 is TGTGCCAGCAGCTTATCCCGGACAGGGGGTGGCAGGAACACTGAAGCTTTCTTT.

This clone was found a few times. V gene TRBV28 combines with J gene TRBJ2-7; no clear D. Germline V gene lookup returns CDR1 MDHEN and CDR2 SYDVKM. The CDR3 covers 13 residues. V lost 10 bases and J lost 4, with 17 bases in between. CDR3 coding DNA: TGTGCCATAGCCGACGTAGCTTCTTACGAGCAGTACTTC. It codes for CAIADVASYEQYF. The full variable domain, rest sourced from reference TRBV28 and TRBJ2-7, is DVKVTQSSRYLVKRTGEKVFLECVQDMDHENMFWYRQDPGLGLRLIYFSYDVKMKEKGDIPEGYSVSREKKERFSLILESASTNQTSMYLCAIADVASYEQYFGPGTRLTVT.

The chain links TRBV5-1 to TRBJ2-7; D call uncertain. Trimming cost V 4 bases and J 4 bases, with 12 bases left between them. Germline V CDR1 and CDR2: SGHRS, YFSETQ. CDR3 length: 13 amino acids. The CDR3 sequence is CASSPGSFYEQYF. The CDR3, as DNA: TGCGCCAGCAGCCCAGGTTCCTTTTACGAGCAGTACTTC.

The chain joins TRBV4-2 to TRBJ2-1, with 10 bases aligning to TRBD2. This CDR3 is built from 16 residues. Germline values: CDR1 LGHNA, CDR2 YNFKEQ. With V trimmed by 4 bases and J by 4 bases, 7 bases remained unmatched. CDR3 sequence: CASSPPTSGTYNEQFF. The CDR3 DNA is TGTGCCAGCAGCCCTCCCACTAGCGGGACTTACAATGAGCAGTTCTTC.

The chain joins TRBV7-9 to TRBJ2-2; a possible D gene is TRBD1 (6 bases). Germline V lookup: CDR1 SEHNR, CDR2 FQNEAQ (reference sequence). The CDR3 consists of 15 residues. Trimming pared 3 bases from V and 5 bases from J, leaving 13 bases between. CDR3 nucleotide sequence: TGTGCCAGCAGCTTCCCCCAACAGGGAACCGGGGAGCTGTTTTTT. Translation: CASSFPQQGTGELFF.

V and J are TRBV5-1 and TRBJ2-3, with a possible D match to TRBD2 (6 bases). In germline, CDR1 is SGHRS, CDR2 YFSETQ. The CDR3 extends over 14 amino acids. The V end lost 1 base, the J end lost 5 bases, and 11 bases lay between the germline ends. DNA for the CDR3: TGCGCCAGCAGCTTGCGGGAGACGCGAGATACGCAGTATTTT. Its protein product is CASSLRETRDTQYF.

This sequence joins TRBV4-3 and TRBJ2-5; 9 nucleotides align to TRBD1. This CDR3 is 15 amino acids long. The ends lost 0 bases at V and 5 bases at J; junction bases unmatched: 4. Germline-derived CDR1 and CDR2 are LGHNA and YSLEER. CDR3 sequence: CASSQETGGFETQYF. The CDR3 region has the DNA TGCGCCAGCAGCCAAGAAACAGGGGGCTTTGAGACCCAGTACTTC.

The chain combines TRBV6-1 with TRBJ1-5; weak D call: TRBD1 (6 bases). V shed 2 bases and J shed 5 bases, with 16 bases lying between them. Germline CDR1 and CDR2: MNHNS and SASEGT. This CDR3 comprises 16 residues. In DNA form, the CDR3 reads TGTGCCAGCAGTGAAAAACGGACAGTTCAAGATCAGCCCCAGCATTTT. Protein product: CASSEKRTVQDQPQHF.

The genes are TRBV27 and TRBJ2-7, with D maybe TRBD2 (6 bases). Germline CDR1 is MNHEY and CDR2 is SMNVEV (reference sequence). Trimming took 5 bases from V and 6 from J, leaving 20 bases between them. The CDR3 has 15 amino acids. This chain's CDR3 is CASSGKPPGVGEQYF. The CDR3 coding sequence is TGTGCCAGCAGTGGAAAACCCCCGGGAGTAGGCGAGCAGTACTTC.

This chain links TRBV19 with TRBJ2-1; D uncertain. The V end was cut by 3 bases, the J end by 1 base, with 13 bases between. Per germline, CDR1 LNHDA and CDR2 SQIVND (reference sequence). The CDR3 runs 16 residues. In nucleotides, the CDR3 is TGTGCCAGTAGTATCTGGCGGAAGTTTTCCTACAATGAGCAGTTCTTC. Translated: CASSIWRKFSYNEQFF.

The V and J genes are TRBV7-9 and TRBJ2-7; 11 nucleotides agree with TRBD1. The CDR3 sequence is 15 residues long. Germline loops: CDR1 SEHNR, CDR2 FQNEAQ (reference sequence). J gave up 3 bases and V 5 bases, and 6 bases lay outside the gene matches. The CDR3 DNA is TGTGCCAGCAGCCCCGGACAGGGGGCACTCTACGAGCAGTACTTC. Its translation: CASSPGQGALYEQYF.

The chain combines TRBV2 with TRBJ1-5; 11 nucleotides align to TRBD1. This CDR3 is built from 20 residues. V shed 3 bases and J 2 bases; nucleotides not matched to a gene: 15. Germline CDR1 and CDR2: SNHLY and FYNNEI. CDR3 DNA: TGTGCCAGCAGTGACCCAAGAGGACAGGGGGCGGGGGAGGGCAATCAGCCCCAGCATTTT. Its translation: CASSDPRGQGAGEGNQPQHF.

This sequence joins TRBV28 and TRBJ1-3; D is perhaps TRBD1 (6 bases). Looked up from germline, CDR1 is MDHEN and CDR2 is SYDVKM. The ends were cut back, 1 base at V and 7 bases at J, with 20 bases in the middle. The CDR3 totals 17 residues. The CDR3 nucleotides are TGTGCCAGCAGTTTATACGCAGGGGAAACAGGACTCAACACCATATATTTT. Translation gives CASSLYAGETGLNTIYF.

In this sample, this clone turned up once. The J gene is TRBJ2-3, the V gene TRBV5-6; TRBD2 matches at 9 bases. The ends lost 4 bases at V and 4 bases at J; junction bases unmatched: 7. CDR1 and CDR2 from the germline V gene are SGHDT and YYEEEE. The CDR3 totals 15 residues. The CDR3 sequence is CASSHGLALADTQYF. The CDR3 region has the DNA TGTGCCAGCAGCCACGGACTAGCGCTCGCAGATACGCAGTATTTT.